This T cell receptor (beta chain) was identified in a study of beta chain features in type 1 diabetes. There are a few counts of this clone. As yet, its antigen is unknown. The whole isolated RNA underwent reverse transcription, so sequencing captured expressed TCRB transcripts. This table comes from immunoSEQ multiplex PCR, and its TCRdb copy is limited to in-frame clones, with some not included. The sample contains over 500,000 clones, 15% to 19% of which appear only once. It was via CD45RO/CCR7/CD25/CD127/CD95/CD27 that CD4+ naive, central memory, regulatory and stem cell-like memory cells were sorted. The study, taken as a whole, reports: Insertions were fewer and deletions more numerous at VDJ junctions in type 1 diabetes patients.

With V trimmed by 2 bases and J by 6 bases, 9 bases remained unmatched. This CDR3 is 16 amino acids long. Germline CDR1 and CDR2: SEHNR and FQNEAQ (reference sequence). This sequence joins TRBV7-9 and TRBJ1-5, with TRBD1 matching 8 bases. The sequenced sample consisted of naive CD4+ T cells from blood. This sequence was found in a man younger than 35 in good health. The DNA of the CDR3 is TGTGCCAGCAGCTTAATCGGGCAGGGGGCTGGTCAGCCCCAGCATTTT. Its translation: CASSLIGQGAGQPQHF.